The clone carrying this TCR beta chain was found a few times. As yet, its antigen is unknown. From the 5' RACE reads, TCRdb called clonotypes with MiXCR, one entry per CDR3 protein. The sample holds about 99,000 distinct CDR3 sequences, around 5.5% seen once. This sample was taken from a study of T cells after yellow fever vaccination. The CDR3 is made up of 16 amino acids. With 5 bases clipped from V and 4 bases from J, the junction kept 13 bases outside the gene matches. The germline V gene encodes CDR1 SEHNR and CDR2 FQNEAQ (reference sequence). Findings and caveats of the study: Contamination by abundant bulk-population clonotypes could be present in FACS-sorted repertoires.

This receptor was taken from a man aged 18 to 29 who received the YFV17D yellow fever vaccine. The sequencing used CD8+ T cells sorted from PBMCs, collected 10 days after the yellow fever booster vaccination. The gene calls are TRBV7-9 and TRBJ2-5; TRBD2 matches 7 bases. The CDR3 DNA reads TGTGCCAGCAGCCGTTTAACGGGGGGAGCGACAGAGACCCAGTACTTC. This translates into CASSRLTGGATETQYF.